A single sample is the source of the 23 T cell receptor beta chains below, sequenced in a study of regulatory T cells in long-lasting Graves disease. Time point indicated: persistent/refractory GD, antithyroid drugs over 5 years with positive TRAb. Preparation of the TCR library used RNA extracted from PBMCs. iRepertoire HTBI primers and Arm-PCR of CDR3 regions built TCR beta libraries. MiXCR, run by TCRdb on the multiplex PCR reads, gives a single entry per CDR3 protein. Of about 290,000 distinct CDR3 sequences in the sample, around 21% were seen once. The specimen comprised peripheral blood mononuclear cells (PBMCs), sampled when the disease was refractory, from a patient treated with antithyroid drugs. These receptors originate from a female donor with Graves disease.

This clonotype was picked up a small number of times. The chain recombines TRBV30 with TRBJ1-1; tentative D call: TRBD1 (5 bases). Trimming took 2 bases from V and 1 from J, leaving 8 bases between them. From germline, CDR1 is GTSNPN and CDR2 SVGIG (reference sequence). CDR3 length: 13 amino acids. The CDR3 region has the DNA TGTGCCTGGAGTCTCAGGGAGAACACTGAAGCTTTCTTT. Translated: CAWSLRENTEAFF.

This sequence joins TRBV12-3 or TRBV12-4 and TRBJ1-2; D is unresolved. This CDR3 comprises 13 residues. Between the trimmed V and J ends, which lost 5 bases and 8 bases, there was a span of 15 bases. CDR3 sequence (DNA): TGTGCCAGCAGTCCGATAGGGTGGAGCGGCTACACCTTC. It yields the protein CASSPIGWSGYTF.

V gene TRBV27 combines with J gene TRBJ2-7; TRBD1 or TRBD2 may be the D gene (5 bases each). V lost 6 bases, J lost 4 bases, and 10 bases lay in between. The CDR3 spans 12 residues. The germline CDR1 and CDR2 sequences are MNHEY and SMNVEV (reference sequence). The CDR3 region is CASRGPRYEQYF. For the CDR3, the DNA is TGTGCCAGCAGGGGACCAAGGTACGAGCAGTACTTC.

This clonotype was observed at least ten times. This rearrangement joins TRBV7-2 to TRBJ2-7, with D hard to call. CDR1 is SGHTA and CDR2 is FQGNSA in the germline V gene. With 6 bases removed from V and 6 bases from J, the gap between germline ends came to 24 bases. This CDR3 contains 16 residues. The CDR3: CASSSRPALSNVEQYF. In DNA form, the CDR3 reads TGTGCCAGCAGTAGTAGGCCCGCCCTAAGCAACGTCGAGCAGTACTTC.

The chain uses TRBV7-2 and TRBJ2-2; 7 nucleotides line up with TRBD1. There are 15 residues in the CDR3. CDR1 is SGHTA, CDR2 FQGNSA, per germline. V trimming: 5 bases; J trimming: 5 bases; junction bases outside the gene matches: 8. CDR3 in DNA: TGTGCCAGCAGCATCCCTACAGGGGTGACCGGGGAGCTGTTTTTT. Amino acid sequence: CASSIPTGVTGELFF.

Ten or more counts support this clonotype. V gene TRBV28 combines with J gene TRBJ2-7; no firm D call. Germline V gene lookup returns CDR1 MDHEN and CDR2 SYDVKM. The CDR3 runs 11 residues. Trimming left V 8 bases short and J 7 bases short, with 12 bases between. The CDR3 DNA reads TGTGCCAGCGGGTTGGGCGTGGAGCAGTACTTC. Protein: CASGLGVEQYF.

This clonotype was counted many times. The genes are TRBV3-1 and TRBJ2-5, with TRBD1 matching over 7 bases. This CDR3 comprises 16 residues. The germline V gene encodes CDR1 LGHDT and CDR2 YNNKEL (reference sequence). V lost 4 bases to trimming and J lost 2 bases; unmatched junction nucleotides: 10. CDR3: CASSPIPGQIQETQYF. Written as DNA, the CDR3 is TGTGCCAGCAGCCCCATCCCGGGACAGATTCAAGAGACCCAGTACTTC.

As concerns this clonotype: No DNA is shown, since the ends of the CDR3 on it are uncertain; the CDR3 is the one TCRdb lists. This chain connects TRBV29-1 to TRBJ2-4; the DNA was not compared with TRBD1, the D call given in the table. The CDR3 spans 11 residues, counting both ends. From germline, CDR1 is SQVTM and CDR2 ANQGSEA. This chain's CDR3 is CSVASGTMRYF.

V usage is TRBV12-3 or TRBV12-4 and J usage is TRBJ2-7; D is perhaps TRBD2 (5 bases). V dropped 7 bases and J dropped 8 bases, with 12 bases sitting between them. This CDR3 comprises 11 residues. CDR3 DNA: TGTGCCAGCACCTCCGGGGAGAAGCAGTACTTC. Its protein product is CASTSGEKQYF.

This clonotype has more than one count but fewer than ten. The CDR3 spells CASSPGLAKNEQFF. As DNA, the CDR3 is TGTGCCAGCAGCCCCGGACTAGCCAAAAATGAGCAGTTCTTC. The chain uses TRBV2 and TRBJ2-1; 8 positions agree with TRBD2. With V trimmed by 6 bases and J by 7 bases, 8 bases remained unmatched. Germline CDR1 reads SNHLY; CDR2 reads FYNNEI. The CDR3 is made up of 14 amino acids.

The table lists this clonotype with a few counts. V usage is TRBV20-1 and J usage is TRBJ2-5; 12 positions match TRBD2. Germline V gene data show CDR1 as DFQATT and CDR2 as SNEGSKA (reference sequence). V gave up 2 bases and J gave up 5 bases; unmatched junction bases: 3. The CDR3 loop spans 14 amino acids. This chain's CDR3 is CSARQTSGSETQYF. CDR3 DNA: TGCAGTGCTAGACAGACTAGCGGGAGTGAGACCCAGTACTTC.

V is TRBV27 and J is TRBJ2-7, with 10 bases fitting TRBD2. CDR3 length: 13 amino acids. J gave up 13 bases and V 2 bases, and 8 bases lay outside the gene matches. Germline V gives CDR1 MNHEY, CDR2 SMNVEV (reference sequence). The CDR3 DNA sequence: TGTGCCAGCAGTTTAGTGGGTAGCGGGAGGAAATACTTC. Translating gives CASSLVGSGRKYF.

CDR3 loop: CASSLNRERYEQYF. The CDR3 nucleotides are TGTGCCAGCAGTTTGAACAGGGAACGCTACGAGCAGTACTTC. V and J are TRBV12-3 or TRBV12-4 and TRBJ2-7, with a tentative D call TRBD1 (6 bases). CDR3 length: 14 residues. V lost 3 bases and J 3 bases, leaving 12 bases between the germline ends.

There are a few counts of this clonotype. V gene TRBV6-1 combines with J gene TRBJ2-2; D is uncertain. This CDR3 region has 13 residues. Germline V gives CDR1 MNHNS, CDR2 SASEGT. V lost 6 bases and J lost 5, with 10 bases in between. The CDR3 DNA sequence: TGTGCCAGCAGGCCCCCTAATACCGGGGAGCTGTTTTTT. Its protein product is CASRPPNTGELFF.

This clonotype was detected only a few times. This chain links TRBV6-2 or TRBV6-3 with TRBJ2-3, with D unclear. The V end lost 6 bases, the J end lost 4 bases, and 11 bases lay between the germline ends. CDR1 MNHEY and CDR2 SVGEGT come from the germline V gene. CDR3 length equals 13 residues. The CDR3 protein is CASSSVVSDTQYF. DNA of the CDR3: TGTGCCAGCAGCAGCGTCGTTTCAGATACGCAGTATTTT.

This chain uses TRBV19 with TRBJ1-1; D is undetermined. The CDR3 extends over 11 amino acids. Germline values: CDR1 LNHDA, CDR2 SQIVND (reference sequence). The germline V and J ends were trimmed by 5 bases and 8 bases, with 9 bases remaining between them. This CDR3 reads CASSFGVEAFF. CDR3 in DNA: TGTGCCAGTAGTTTCGGGGTCGAAGCTTTCTTT.

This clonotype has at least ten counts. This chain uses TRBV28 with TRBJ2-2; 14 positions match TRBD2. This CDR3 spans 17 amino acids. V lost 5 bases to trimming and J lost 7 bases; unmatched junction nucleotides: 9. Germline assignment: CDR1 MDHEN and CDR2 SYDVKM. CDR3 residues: CASSPGLAGEYGGELFF. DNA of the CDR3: TGTGCCAGCAGTCCGGGACTAGCGGGAGAGTATGGCGGGGAGCTGTTTTTT.

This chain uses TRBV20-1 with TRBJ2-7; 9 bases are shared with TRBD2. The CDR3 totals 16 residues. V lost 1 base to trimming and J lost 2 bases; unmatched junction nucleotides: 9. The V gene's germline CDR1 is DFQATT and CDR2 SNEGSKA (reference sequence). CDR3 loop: CSARGPLGGRAYEQYF. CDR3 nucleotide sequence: TGCAGTGCTAGAGGGCCCCTAGGCGGGAGGGCCTACGAGCAGTACTTC.

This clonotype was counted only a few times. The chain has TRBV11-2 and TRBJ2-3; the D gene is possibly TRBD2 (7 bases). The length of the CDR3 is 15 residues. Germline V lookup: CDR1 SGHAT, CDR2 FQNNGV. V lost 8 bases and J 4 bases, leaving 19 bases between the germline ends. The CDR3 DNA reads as TGTGCCAGCGGACAGAGCGGGACTTGGGCAGATACGCAGTATTTT. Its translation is CASGQSGTWADTQYF. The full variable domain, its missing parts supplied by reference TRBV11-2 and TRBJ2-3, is EAGVAQSPRYKIIEKRQSVAFWCNPISGHATLYWYQQILGQGPKLLIQFQNNGVVDDSQLPKDRFSAERLKGVDSTLKIQPAKLEDSAVYLCASGQSGTWADTQYFGPGTRLTVL.

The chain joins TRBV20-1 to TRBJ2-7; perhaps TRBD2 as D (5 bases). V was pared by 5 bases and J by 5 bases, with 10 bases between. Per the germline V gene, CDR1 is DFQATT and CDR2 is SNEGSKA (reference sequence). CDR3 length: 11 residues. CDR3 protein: CSAGLSDEQYF. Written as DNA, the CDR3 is TGCAGTGCTGGCCTTAGCGACGAGCAGTACTTC.

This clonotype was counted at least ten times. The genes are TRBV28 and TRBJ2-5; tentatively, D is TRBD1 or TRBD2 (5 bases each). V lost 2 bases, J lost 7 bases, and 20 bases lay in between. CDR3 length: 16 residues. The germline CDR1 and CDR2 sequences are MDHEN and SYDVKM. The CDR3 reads CASSLNRAGLRGTQYF. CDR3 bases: TGTGCCAGCAGTTTAAATAGGGCAGGGCTGAGGGGGACCCAGTACTTC.

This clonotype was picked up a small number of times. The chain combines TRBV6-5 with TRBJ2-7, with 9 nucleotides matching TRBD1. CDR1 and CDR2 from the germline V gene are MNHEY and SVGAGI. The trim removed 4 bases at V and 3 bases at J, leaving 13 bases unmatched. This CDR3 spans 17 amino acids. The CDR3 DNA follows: TGTGCCAGCAGTTTTATCCGGGACAGGGTTGAGTACTACGAGCAGTACTTC. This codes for CASSFIRDRVEYYEQYF.

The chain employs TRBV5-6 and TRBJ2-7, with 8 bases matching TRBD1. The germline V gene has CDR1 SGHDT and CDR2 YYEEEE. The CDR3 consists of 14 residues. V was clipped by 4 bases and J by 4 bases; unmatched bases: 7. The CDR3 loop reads CASSRTGSGYEQYF. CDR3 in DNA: TGTGCCAGCAGCAGGACAGGGTCAGGGTACGAGCAGTACTTC.